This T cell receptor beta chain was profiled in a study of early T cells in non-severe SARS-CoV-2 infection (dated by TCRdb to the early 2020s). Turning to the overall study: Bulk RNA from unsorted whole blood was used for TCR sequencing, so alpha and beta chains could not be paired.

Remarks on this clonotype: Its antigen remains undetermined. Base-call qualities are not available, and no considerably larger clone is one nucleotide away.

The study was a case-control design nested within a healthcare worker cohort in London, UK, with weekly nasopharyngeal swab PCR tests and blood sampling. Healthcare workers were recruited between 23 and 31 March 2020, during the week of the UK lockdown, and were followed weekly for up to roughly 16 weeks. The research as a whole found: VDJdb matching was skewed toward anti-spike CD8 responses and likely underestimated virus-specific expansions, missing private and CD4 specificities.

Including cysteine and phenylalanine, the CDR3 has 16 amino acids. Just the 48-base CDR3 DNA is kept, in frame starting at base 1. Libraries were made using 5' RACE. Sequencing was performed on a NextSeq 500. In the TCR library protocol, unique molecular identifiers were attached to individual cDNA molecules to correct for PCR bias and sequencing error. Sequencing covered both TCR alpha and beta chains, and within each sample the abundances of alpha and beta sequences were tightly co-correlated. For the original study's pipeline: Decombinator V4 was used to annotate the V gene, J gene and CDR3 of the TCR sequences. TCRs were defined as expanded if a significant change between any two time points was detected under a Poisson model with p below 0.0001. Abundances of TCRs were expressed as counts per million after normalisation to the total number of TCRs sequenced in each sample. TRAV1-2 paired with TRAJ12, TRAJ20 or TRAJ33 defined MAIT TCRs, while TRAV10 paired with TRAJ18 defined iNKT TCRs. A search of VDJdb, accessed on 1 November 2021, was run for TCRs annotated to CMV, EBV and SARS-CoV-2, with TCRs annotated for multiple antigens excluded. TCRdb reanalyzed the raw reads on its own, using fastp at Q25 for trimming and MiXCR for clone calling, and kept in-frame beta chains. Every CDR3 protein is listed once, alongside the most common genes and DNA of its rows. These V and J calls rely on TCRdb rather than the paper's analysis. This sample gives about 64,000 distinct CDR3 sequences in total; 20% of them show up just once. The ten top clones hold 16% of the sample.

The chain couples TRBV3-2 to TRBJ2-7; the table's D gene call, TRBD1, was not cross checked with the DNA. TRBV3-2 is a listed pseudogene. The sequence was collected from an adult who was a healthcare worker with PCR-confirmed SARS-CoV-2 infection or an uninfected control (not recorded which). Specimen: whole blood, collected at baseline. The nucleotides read TGTGCCAGCAGCCAAGTCCTGCTGTTGGGGGGATACGAGCAGTACTTC. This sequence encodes CASSQVLLLGGYEQYF.